The 22 T cell receptor beta chains reported below all come from one sample, sequenced in a study of identical twins. Each CDR3 protein is one row after TCRdb ran MiXCR on the 5' RACE reads. The table includes hundreds of thousands of distinct CDR3 sequences, less than 10% detected once. These data were likewise used in another study, on yellow fever vaccine responses in identical twins.

Specimen: PBMCs. The receptor set was obtained from a woman younger than 35 in good health.

This clonotype turned up a few times. The rearrangement uses TRBV20-1 and TRBJ2-7; 8 nucleotides align to TRBD1. V lost 6 bases, J lost 5 bases, and 15 bases stayed unmatched. There are 15 residues in the CDR3. Germline CDR1 is DFQATT and CDR2 is SNEGSKA (reference sequence). Here the CDR3 DNA reads TGCAGTGCCCCGATCAGGGGGCGATTGATCGACGAGCAGTACTTC. It encodes CSAPIRGRLIDEQYF.

This clonotype was counted many times. J is TRBJ2-2 and V is TRBV7-2; perhaps TRBD2 as D (6 bases). V lost 0 bases and J lost 6, with 14 bases in between. Germline CDR1 SGHTA, CDR2 FQGNSA. The CDR3 length is 16 residues. CDR3 sequence (DNA): TGTGCCAGCAGCTTAGCAACTAGCTCTGGGGCCGGGGAGCTGTTTTTT. As protein: CASSLATSSGAGELFF.

The chain has TRBV7-8 and TRBJ2-5; the match to TRBD2 covers 10 bases. In germline, CDR1 is SGHVS, CDR2 FQNEAQ. The CDR3 is made up of 16 amino acids. V gave up 5 bases and J gave up 2 bases; unmatched junction bases: 8. CDR3 in amino acids: CASSPWIAGGQETQYF. As DNA, the CDR3 is TGTGCCAGCAGCCCGTGGATAGCGGGGGGTCAAGAGACCCAGTACTTC.

The chain employs TRBV5-6 and TRBJ1-6; TRBD1 matches 7 bases. V trimming: 4 bases; J trimming: 0 bases; junction bases outside the gene matches: 4. The CDR3 spans 16 residues. The germline CDR1 and CDR2 sequences are SGHDT and YYEEEE. DNA of the CDR3: TGTGCCAGCAGCGTGGACAGGAGCTCCTATAATTCACCCCTCCACTTT. It encodes CASSVDRSSYNSPLHF.

This clonotype turned up a few times. The chain recombines TRBV14 with TRBJ2-7; D may be TRBD2 (6 bases). This CDR3 spans 14 amino acids. Germline assignment: CDR1 SGHDN and CDR2 FVKESK. V dropped 3 bases and J dropped 4 bases, with 13 bases sitting between them. The CDR3: CASSHRGTFYEQYF. The CDR3 DNA follows: TGTGCCAGCAGCCATCGGGGGACCTTTTACGAGCAGTACTTC.

This clonotype was seen at least ten times. The genes are TRBV5-1 and TRBJ1-6, with D maybe TRBD1 (5 bases). Trimming took off 4 bases at V and 7 bases at J, with 21 bases between the two ends. CDR3 length equals 17 residues. Germline V gene lookup returns CDR1 SGHRS and CDR2 YFSETQ. The CDR3 sequence is CASSRIKTDSANSPLHF. The CDR3 DNA follows: TGCGCCAGCAGCCGGATTAAGACAGACTCAGCCAATTCACCCCTCCACTTT.

This clonotype was found a few times. The chain uses TRBV5-1 and TRBJ1-1; the D gene is possibly TRBD1 (6 bases). Trimming stripped 4 bases from V and 4 bases from J, with 14 bases between. The CDR3 is 14 residues long. Germline V CDR1 and CDR2: SGHRS, YFSETQ. The CDR3 loop is CASSPGASSTEAFF. The DNA for the CDR3 is TGCGCCAGCAGCCCGGGGGCTTCGAGCACTGAAGCTTTCTTT.

This clonotype was seen many times. The V and J genes are TRBV20-1 and TRBJ2-7; D may match TRBD1 or TRBD2 (7 bases each). CDR3 size: 13 residues. Germline V lookup: CDR1 DFQATT, CDR2 SNEGSKA (reference sequence). V lost 6 bases to trimming and J lost 2 bases, with 14 bases between them. CDR3 residues: CSASPGGAYEQYF. The CDR3 coding sequence is TGCAGTGCAAGCCCAGGGGGGGCCTACGAGCAGTACTTC.

J is TRBJ1-3 and V is TRBV20-1; 8 bases fit TRBD1. In germline, CDR1 is DFQATT, CDR2 SNEGSKA (reference sequence). The CDR3 covers 15 residues. V gave up 0 bases and J gave up 5 bases; unmatched junction bases: 6. The CDR3 DNA reads as TGCAGTGCTAGAGATGGACAGGGAGCGAGAAACACCATATATTTT. Protein: CSARDGQGARNTIYF.

The gene calls are TRBV7-8 and TRBJ2-7, with TRBD1 identical over 10 bases. J gave up 6 bases and V 1 base, and 6 bases lay outside the gene matches. Germline V lookup: CDR1 SGHVS, CDR2 FQNEAQ. There are 15 residues in the CDR3. CDR3 DNA: TGTGCCAGCAGCTTAGAGACAGGGGGCCTCGGCGAGCAGTACTTC. It is translated as CASSLETGGLGEQYF.

The chain recombines TRBV15 with TRBJ2-1, with TRBD2 matching over 7 bases. The V gene end was trimmed by 0 bases and the J gene end by 10 bases; junction bases not matched to a gene: 12. Germline CDR1 reads LNHNV; CDR2 reads YYDKDF (reference sequence). This CDR3 has 16 residues. The CDR3 sequence: CATSRDRLAALQEQFF. CDR3 nucleotides: TGTGCCACCAGCAGAGATAGGCTAGCGGCCCTCCAGGAGCAGTTCTTC.

This chain joins TRBV15 and TRBJ2-5, with 8 nucleotides matching TRBD1. The CDR3 is 15 residues long. Losses at the gene ends were 0 bases for V and 4 bases for J; bases not matched to a gene: 4. The V gene's germline CDR1 is LNHNV and CDR2 YYDKDF (reference sequence). The CDR3 region is CATSREQGGAETQYF. The DNA of the CDR3 is TGTGCCACCAGCAGAGAACAGGGGGGCGCAGAGACCCAGTACTTC.

V and J are TRBV28 and TRBJ2-7; 7 bases are shared with TRBD2. The germline CDR1 and CDR2 sequences are MDHEN and SYDVKM. Unmatched junction bases numbered 10, after V lost 5 bases and J lost 0 bases. This CDR3 contains 16 residues. For the CDR3, the DNA is TGTGCCAGCAGTCCCTTAACCGGGAGGAGCTCCTACGAGCAGTACTTC. It codes for CASSPLTGRSSYEQYF. Looking up the rest from reference TRBV28 and TRBJ2-7 gives the full variable domain: DVKVTQSSRYLVKRTGEKVFLECVQDMDHENMFWYRQDPGLGLRLIYFSYDVKMKEKGDIPEGYSVSREKKERFSLILESASTNQTSMYLCASSPLTGRSSYEQYFGPGTRLTVT.

There are many counts of this clonotype. The rearrangement uses TRBV20-1 and TRBJ2-2; the match to TRBD2 covers 11 bases. Germline-derived CDR1 and CDR2 are DFQATT and SNEGSKA (reference sequence). The CDR3 loop spans 14 amino acids. V was pared by 3 bases and J by 6 bases, with 3 bases of the junction left unmatched. The CDR3 nucleotides read TGCAGTGCTAGGATTAGCGGGGGGGCCGGGGAGCTGTTTTTT. Protein sequence: CSARISGGAGELFF.

This clonotype was found a few times. The chain joins TRBV29-1 to TRBJ2-7; TRBD1 matches 7 bases. The CDR3 totals 16 residues. CDR1 is SQVTM and CDR2 is ANQGSEA in the germline V gene. V lost 0 bases to trimming and J lost 5 bases; unmatched junction nucleotides: 13. The CDR3 bases are TGCAGCGTTGAAGATCCCCGTACCGGGACAGCCAACGAGCAGTACTTC. Its protein is CSVEDPRTGTANEQYF.

This clonotype showed up many times. The chain couples TRBV10-3 to TRBJ2-7, with D perhaps TRBD1 or TRBD2 (7 bases each). The CDR3 contains 14 residues. CDR1 ENHRY and CDR2 SYGVKD come from the germline V gene. The DNA for the CDR3 is TGTGCGACAAAGGGGGCTGGCGGGAGAGGAGAGCAGTACTTC. It is translated as CATKGAGGRGEQYF.

V is TRBV29-1 and J is TRBJ2-3; TRBD2 agrees at 8 bases. V lost 5 bases, J lost 5 bases, and 6 bases stayed unmatched. This CDR3 is built from 13 residues. Germline CDR1 SQVTM, CDR2 ANQGSEA. This CDR3 reads CSVSGGMGDTQYF. The CDR3 nucleotides read TGCAGCGTTTCGGGGGGGATGGGAGATACGCAGTATTTT.

There are many counts of this clonotype. This chain links TRBV12-3 or TRBV12-4 with TRBJ1-1; TRBD1 aligns across 9 bases. V shed 4 bases and J 1 base; nucleotides not matched to a gene: 10. The CDR3 loop spans 17 amino acids. The chain's CDR3 is CASSSKGQGRGNTEAFF. The CDR3 nucleotides are TGTGCCAGCAGTTCGAAAGGACAGGGGCGGGGGAACACTGAAGCTTTCTTT.

A few counts support this clonotype. The chain carries TRBV20-1 and TRBJ2-2; 7 nucleotides line up with TRBD1. Per the germline V gene, CDR1 is DFQATT and CDR2 is SNEGSKA (reference sequence). The CDR3 consists of 16 residues. The J segment lost 0 bases and the V segment lost 6 bases, leaving 10 bases of the junction unmatched. This CDR3 reads CSALRTGTTNTGELFF. The CDR3 bases are TGCAGTGCCCTCCGGACAGGAACAACGAACACCGGGGAGCTGTTTTTT.

The table lists this clonotype with many counts. This rearrangement joins TRBV5-1 to TRBJ2-7; TRBD1 matches 9 bases. The CDR3 has 13 amino acids. The ends lost 6 bases at V and 3 bases at J; junction bases unmatched: 4. CDR1 and CDR2 from the germline V gene are SGHRS and YFSETQ. Here the CDR3 reads CASKGQGIYEQYF. The CDR3, as DNA: TGCGCCAGCAAGGGACAGGGAATCTACGAGCAGTACTTC.

The chain links TRBV5-1 to TRBJ2-3; TRBD2 matches 9 bases. Per the germline V gene, CDR1 is SGHRS and CDR2 is YFSETQ. Trimming removed 4 bases from V and 2 bases from J; junction bases left unmatched: 8. The CDR3 contains 16 residues. The CDR3 nucleotides read TGCGCCAGCAGCCCTGGACTAGCGAGGGTCACAGATACGCAGTATTTT. Translated: CASSPGLARVTDTQYF.

V gene TRBV18 combines with J gene TRBJ2-7; TRBD1 aligns across 9 bases. The CDR3 runs to 15 residues. Germline CDR1 and CDR2: KGHSH and LQKENI. The ends lost 5 bases at V and 4 bases at J; junction bases unmatched: 9. The CDR3 loop reads CASSSSGTGWYEQYF. DNA for the CDR3: TGTGCCAGCTCATCTTCCGGGACAGGGTGGTACGAGCAGTACTTC.